These 22 T cell receptor beta chains were sequenced from one sample in a study of CD4 T cells in relation to SARS-CoV-2 and coronaviruses. Before the COVID-19 pandemic, during about 2010-2019, CD4+ T cells were taken from unexposed donors. The cells were cultured for 9 to 11 days before CD4+ T cells were isolated. Data came from immunoSEQ multiplex PCR; TCRdb stores just in-frame clones and leaves some out. The sample holds tens of thousands of clones; roughly 78% are singletons and the top ten take around 12%. These TCRs are of unknown antigen specificity. Material: CD4+ T cells from PBMCs, cultured in vitro. These receptors originate from a human donor in good health.

This chain uses TRBV7-2 with TRBJ1-5, with D possibly TRBD1 on 5 matching bases. Germline V gives CDR1 SGHTA, CDR2 FQGNSA. Trimming took 0 bases from V and 5 from J, leaving 11 bases between them. The CDR3 is 15 residues long. As DNA, the CDR3 is TGTGCCAGCAGCTTAGCTTCAGGGTCCGATCAGCCCCAGCATTTT. It is translated as CASSLASGSDQPQHF. Full variable domain (missing parts from reference TRBV7-2 and TRBJ1-5): GAGVSQSPSNKVTEKGKDVELRCDPISGHTALYWYRQSLGQGLEFLIYFQGNSAPDKSGLPSDRFSAERTGGSVSTLTIQRTQQEDSAVYLCASSLASGSDQPQHFGDGTRLSIL.

J is TRBJ1-4 and V is TRBV5-1; TRBD1 matches 10 bases. Per germline, CDR1 SGHRS and CDR2 YFSETQ. With 2 bases clipped from V and 0 bases from J, the junction kept 7 bases outside the gene matches. The CDR3 is 18 residues long. For the CDR3, the DNA is TGCGCCAGCAGCTTCCGGGACAGGGGACAAACAACTAATGAAAAACTGTTTTTT. It is translated as CASSFRDRGQTTNEKLFF. Supplemented by reference TRBV5-1 and TRBJ1-4, the full variable domain reads KAGVTQTPRYLIKTRGQQVTLSCSPISGHRSVSWYQQTPGQGLQFLFEYFSETQRNKGNFPGRFSGRQFSNSRSEMNVSTLELGDSALYLCASSFRDRGQTTNEKLFFGSGTQLSVL.

This clone appeared a few times. The chain joins TRBV3-1 (or the pseudogene TRBV3-2) to TRBJ2-7, with TRBD2 matching 9 bases. From germline, CDR1 is LGHDT and CDR2 YNNKEL (reference sequence). Trimming removed 3 bases from V and 5 bases from J; junction bases left unmatched: 8. The CDR3 is made up of 15 amino acids. The CDR3 loop reads CASSHQRASGDEQYF. The DNA for the CDR3 is TGTGCCAGCAGCCACCAACGGGCTAGCGGGGACGAGCAGTACTTC.

The chain couples TRBV19 to TRBJ1-2; 8 bases line up with TRBD1. Germline CDR1 reads LNHDA; CDR2 reads SQIVND (reference sequence). The CDR3 sequence is 13 residues long. V was clipped by 5 bases and J by 7 bases; unmatched bases: 6. CDR3 region: CASSAGGASGYTF. In nucleotides, the CDR3 is TGTGCCAGTAGTGCAGGGGGCGCGTCTGGCTACACCTTC.

The CDR3 coding sequence is TGTGCCACCAGTGATGGAGGACGGCAAGAGACCCAGTACTTC. This gives the protein CATSDGGRQETQYF. This chain connects TRBV24-1 to TRBJ2-5, with D tentatively TRBD2 (5 bases). The germline CDR1 and CDR2 sequences are KGHDR and SFDVKD. Trimming removed 3 bases from V and 2 bases from J, with 9 bases in between. This CDR3 has 14 residues.

The chain couples TRBV6-5 to TRBJ1-2; TRBD1 agrees at 8 bases. The CDR3 covers 13 residues. Trimming cost V 4 bases and J 8 bases; bases outside gene matches: 6. Per the germline V gene, CDR1 is MNHEY and CDR2 is SVGAGI. CDR3 sequence reads: CASSSDREEGYTF. DNA of the CDR3: TGTGCCAGCAGTTCGGACAGGGAGGAAGGCTACACCTTC.

This clone was seen only a few times. This chain connects TRBV11-2 to TRBJ1-1; a weak D match, TRBD1 (5 bases). Germline loops: CDR1 SGHAT, CDR2 FQNNGV. The CDR3 loop spans 12 amino acids. Trimming removed 4 bases from V and 11 bases from J, with 14 bases in between. The CDR3 loop reads CASSSDSSGAFF. In DNA, the CDR3 is TGTGCCAGCAGCTCCGACAGTTCGGGGGCTTTCTTT.

The genes are TRBV4-1 and TRBJ2-1; TRBD2 agrees at 16 bases. Germline-derived CDR1 and CDR2 are MGHRA and YSYEKL. With 4 bases clipped from V and 9 bases from J, the junction kept 9 bases outside the gene matches. CDR3 size: 17 residues. The CDR3 loop reads CASSLIGTSGGAGEQFF. For the CDR3, the DNA is TGCGCCAGCAGCCTAATCGGGACTAGCGGGGGGGCCGGTGAGCAGTTCTTC.

CDR3: CASSRGIRTEAFF. The DNA of the CDR3 is TGTGCCAGCTCCCGGGGTATTCGGACTGAAGCTTTCTTT. The gene calls are TRBV6-6 and TRBJ1-1; no firm D call. V was clipped by 8 bases and J by 5 bases, with 15 bases between them. The CDR3 is made up of 13 amino acids. Germline-derived CDR1 and CDR2 are MNHNY and SVGAGI (reference sequence).

In its sample, this clone was seen a few times. The rearrangement joins TRBV19 to TRBJ1-1; D is uncertain. The CDR3 spans 12 residues. The ends were cut back, 3 bases at V and 5 bases at J, with 7 bases in the middle. CDR1 is LNHDA and CDR2 is SQIVND in the germline V gene (reference sequence). CDR3 sequence reads: CASSIEGTEAFF. The CDR3 bases are TGTGCCAGTAGTATCGAGGGAACTGAAGCTTTCTTT.

The V call is TRBV7-9, the J call TRBJ1-2; 10 nucleotides line up with TRBD1. V was pared by 0 bases and J by 2 bases, with 3 bases of the junction left unmatched. Germline V gives CDR1 SEHNR, CDR2 FQNEAQ (reference sequence). The CDR3 covers 16 residues. CDR3 DNA sequence: TGTGCCAGCAGCTTAGCCGGGACAGGGGTCAACTATGGCTACACCTTC. This sequence encodes CASSLAGTGVNYGYTF.

This rearrangement joins TRBV7-6 to TRBJ2-7; a possible D gene is TRBD2 (6 bases). The CDR3 runs to 14 residues. The germline gives CDR1 SGHVS, CDR2 FNYEAQ. V was shortened by 0 bases and J by 6 bases, with 12 bases between the two germline ends. The CDR3 protein is CASSLALEGSEQYF. The CDR3 bases are TGTGCCAGCAGCTTAGCGCTGGAGGGTTCCGAGCAGTACTTC.

The chain employs TRBV5-1 and TRBJ1-1, with D possibly TRBD1 on 6 matching bases. Trimming removed 2 bases from V and 5 bases from J, with 19 bases in between. The CDR3 extends over 16 amino acids. The V gene's germline CDR1 is SGHRS and CDR2 YFSETQ. The CDR3 loop is CASSFGLGRGGTEAFF. The CDR3 region has the DNA TGCGCCAGCAGCTTCGGACTCGGCAGGGGAGGAACTGAAGCTTTCTTT.

This chain connects TRBV18 to TRBJ2-1; the match to TRBD2 covers 10 bases. Germline CDR1 and CDR2: KGHSH and LQKENI. The CDR3 spans 15 residues. V lost 5 bases, J lost 7 bases, and 8 bases stayed unmatched. The CDR3 is CASSVSGGAFNEQFF. The CDR3 DNA is TGTGCCAGCTCAGTCAGCGGGGGGGCGTTTAATGAGCAGTTCTTC.

This sequence joins TRBV9 and TRBJ2-2, with 10 bases fitting TRBD1. This CDR3 spans 17 amino acids. V lost 2 bases, J lost 1 base, and 5 bases stayed unmatched. CDR1 and CDR2 from the germline V gene are SGDLS and YYNGEE. This CDR3 reads CASSVPGQGKNTGELFF. The CDR3 coding sequence is TGTGCCAGCAGCGTCCCGGGACAGGGGAAGAACACCGGGGAGCTGTTTTTT.

J is TRBJ1-3 and V is TRBV4-1, with 8 bases fitting TRBD1. The CDR3 length is 16 residues. Losses at the gene ends were 4 bases for V and 0 bases for J; bases not matched to a gene: 5. The V gene's germline CDR1 is MGHRA and CDR2 YSYEKL. The CDR3 reads CASSRQGISSGNTIYF. The CDR3 nucleotides read TGCGCCAGCAGCCGACAGGGGATCAGCTCTGGAAACACCATATATTTT.

This rearrangement joins TRBV5-1 to TRBJ2-1, with 7 nucleotides matching TRBD2. Germline CDR1 SGHRS, CDR2 YFSETQ. The CDR3 is 14 residues long. V trimming: 3 bases; J trimming: 6 bases; junction bases outside the gene matches: 6. The CDR3 bases are TGCGCCAGCAGCTCTATGGGGACTACCAATGAGCAGTTCTTC. Protein product: CASSSMGTTNEQFF. Supplemented by reference TRBV5-1 and TRBJ2-1, the full variable domain reads KAGVTQTPRYLIKTRGQQVTLSCSPISGHRSVSWYQQTPGQGLQFLFEYFSETQRNKGNFPGRFSGRQFSNSRSEMNVSTLELGDSALYLCASSSMGTTNEQFFGPGTRLTVL.

V is TRBV30 and J is TRBJ1-6, with 10 bases lining up with TRBD1. Trimming cost V 8 bases and J 6 bases; bases outside gene matches: 7. The CDR3 is made up of 14 amino acids. CDR1 is GTSNPN and CDR2 is SVGIG in the germline V gene (reference sequence). CDR3 amino acids: CAASRDRGNSPLHF. The DNA of the CDR3 is TGTGCCGCAAGCCGGGACAGGGGTAATTCACCCCTCCACTTT.

The chain has TRBV7-2 and TRBJ1-5; no reliable D call. Germline loops: CDR1 SGHTA, CDR2 FQGNSA. This CDR3 is built from 12 residues. The V gene lost 6 bases and the J gene lost 0 bases, with 3 bases spanning the gap. The CDR3: CASRSSNQPQHF. The CDR3 nucleotides read TGTGCCAGCAGGTCTAGCAATCAGCCCCAGCATTTT.

The chain couples TRBV6-5 to TRBJ2-2; TRBD1 might be the D (7 bases). Germline CDR1 is MNHEY and CDR2 is SVGAGI. CDR3 length: 14 amino acids. The V end lost 6 bases, the J end lost 4 bases, and 12 bases lay between the germline ends. CDR3 sequence: CASSRGAPTGELFF. CDR3 DNA sequence: TGTGCCAGCAGCAGGGGGGCCCCCACCGGGGAGCTGTTTTTT.

The chain is built from TRBV13 and TRBJ2-3, with 9 bases that match TRBD1. V lost 5 bases and J lost 3; bases outside the gene matches: 6. Germline assignment: CDR1 PRHDT and CDR2 FYEKMQ (reference sequence). The CDR3 length is 15 residues. The CDR3 reads CASSPDRGVTDTQYF. In nucleotides, the CDR3 is TGTGCCAGCAGCCCGGACAGGGGAGTAACAGATACGCAGTATTTT.

This clone is a singleton in its sample. The V gene is TRBV2, the J gene TRBJ2-3; D unresolved. The V gene lost 2 bases and the J gene lost 3 bases, with 3 bases spanning the gap. Germline V lookup: CDR1 SNHLY, CDR2 FYNNEI. This CDR3 has 12 residues. CDR3 amino acids: CASSELTDTQYF. CDR3 nucleotide sequence: TGTGCCAGCAGTGAATTGACAGATACGCAGTATTTT.